The T cell receptor (beta chain) described here comes from a study of cytomegalovirus exposure and HLA in healthy donors. V lost 4 bases, J lost 4 bases, and 11 bases lay in between. CDR3 length equals 14 residues. Germline V gene sequence: CDR1 SGHTA, CDR2 FQGNSA. A remark on this clone: The antigen remains undetermined.

With 60 Vbeta and 13 Jbeta primers, the PCR was carried out. Clones were read by immunoSEQ multiplex PCR, and TCRdb kept only the in-frame ones, dropping some. The sample records 200,000 to 250,000 clones, 75% being singletons. General observations from the study: In a later analysis, TCR beta V- and J-gene trimming showed a link to a missense DCLRE1C variant. Altogether, 170 or so TCR beta chains were recorded as cytomegalovirus-associated.

V usage is TRBV7-2 and J usage is TRBJ1-5; D may be TRBD1 (5 bases). This TCR was recovered from a woman in her 30s in good health and CMV-seronegative. The sequenced sample consisted of PBMCs. The CDR3 reads CASSSQGWNQPQHF. In nucleotides, the CDR3 is TGTGCCAGCAGCTCCCAGGGTTGGAATCAGCCCCAGCATTTT.